This is a list of T cell receptor beta chains from one sample in a study of cytomegalovirus exposure and HLA in healthy donors. Sequencing was performed with immunoSEQ multiplex PCR; in TCRdb, only in-frame clones are kept and a portion is missing. The sample includes around 120,000 clones, about 86% of them seen just once. Sequenced sample: PBMCs. These receptors came from a woman aged 25 to 39 in good health and CMV-seronegative. CDR3s include the opening cysteine and the closing phenylalanine or tryptophan. A D gene is named only where the DNA matches it firmly. Size is stated for part of the rows, as once, few or many counts, or as a class when the clone is expanded.

D gene: TRBD2; CDR3 length: 16; clone size: .; J gene: TRBJ2-2; V gene: TRBV9; CDR3 protein: CASSVGGRADTGELFF; CDR3 DNA: TGTGCCAGCAGCGTAGGGGGGAGGGCAGACACCGGGGAGCTGTTTTTT
D gene: .; CDR3 length: 13; clone size: few; J gene: TRBJ1-1; V gene: TRBV11-2; CDR3 protein: CASSQIRDTEAFF; CDR3 DNA: TGTGCCAGCAGCCAAATTCGGGACACTGAAGCTTTCTTT
D gene: .; CDR3 length: 14; clone size: once; J gene: TRBJ1-5; V gene: TRBV7-9; CDR3 protein: CSSSLGGVGQPQHF; CDR3 DNA: TGTTCCAGCAGCTTAGGGGGGGTAGGTCAGCCCCAGCATTTT
D gene: TRBD2; CDR3 length: 16; clone size: .; J gene: TRBJ2-3; V gene: TRBV5-1; CDR3 protein: CASSPGLAGATDTQYF; CDR3 DNA: TGCGCCAGCAGCCCAGGACTAGCGGGGGCCACAGATACGCAGTATTTT
D gene: TRBD1; CDR3 length: 15; clone size: .; J gene: TRBJ2-1; V gene: TRBV4-2; CDR3 protein: CASSLRQGGGDEQFF; CDR3 DNA: TGTGCCAGCAGCCTGCGACAGGGGGGGGGTGATGAGCAGTTCTTC
D gene: .; CDR3 length: 14; clone size: .; J gene: TRBJ1-2; V gene: TRBV2; CDR3 protein: CASSGGNLGYGYTF; CDR3 DNA: TGTGCCAGCAGCGGGGGGAACTTAGGCTATGGCTACACCTTC
D gene: .; CDR3 length: 16; clone size: .; J gene: TRBJ2-1; V gene: TRBV4-3; CDR3 protein: CASSQEAATSYNEQFF; CDR3 DNA: TGCGCCAGCAGCCAAGAGGCGGCGACCTCCTACAATGAGCAGTTCTTC
D gene: TRBD2; CDR3 length: 14; clone size: .; J gene: TRBJ2-7; V gene: TRBV28; CDR3 protein: CASSFAGGPYEQYF; CDR3 DNA: TGTGCCAGCAGTTTCGCGGGAGGGCCTTACGAGCAGTACTTC
D gene: TRBD2; CDR3 length: 14; clone size: .; J gene: TRBJ2-7; V gene: TRBV27; CDR3 protein: CASSRGTSGYEQYF; CDR3 DNA: TGTGCCAGCAGCCGTGGGACTAGCGGCTACGAGCAGTACTTC
D gene: TRBD1; CDR3 length: 14; clone size: .; J gene: TRBJ2-4; V gene: TRBV6-5; CDR3 protein: CASSRQGDKNIQYF; CDR3 DNA: TGTGCCAGCAGTCGACAGGGGGACAAAAACATTCAGTACTTC
D gene: TRBD1; CDR3 length: 14; clone size: .; J gene: TRBJ2-5; V gene: TRBV28; CDR3 protein: CASRSRQGRKTQYF; CDR3 DNA: TGTGCCAGCAGGAGCCGACAGGGTAGAAAGACCCAGTACTTC
D gene: TRBD2; CDR3 length: 14; clone size: .; J gene: TRBJ2-3; V gene: TRBV5-1; CDR3 protein: CASRLAGSTDTQYF; CDR3 DNA: TGCGCCAGCAGGTTAGCGGGAAGCACAGATACGCAGTATTTT
D gene: .; CDR3 length: 16; clone size: .; J gene: TRBJ2-7; V gene: TRBV4-3; CDR3 protein: CASSQEIRELAYEQYF; CDR3 DNA: TGCGCCAGCAGCCAAGAAATTAGGGAACTAGCCTACGAGCAGTACTTC
D gene: TRBD1; CDR3 length: 14; clone size: .; J gene: TRBJ2-5; V gene: TRBV18; CDR3 protein: CASSPGTGVKTQYF; CDR3 DNA: TGTGCCAGCTCACCCGGGACAGGGGTTAAGACCCAGTACTTC
D gene: .; CDR3 length: 14; clone size: .; J gene: TRBJ2-7; V gene: TRBV19; CDR3 protein: CASSIGTGPYEQYF; CDR3 DNA: TGTGCCAGTAGTATAGGTACCGGTCCTTACGAGCAGTACTTC
D gene: TRBD2; CDR3 length: 15; clone size: .; J gene: TRBJ2-5; V gene: TRBV4-3; CDR3 protein: CASSLGTSGRETQYF; CDR3 DNA: TGCGCCAGCAGCCTTGGGACTAGCGGAAGAGAGACCCAGTACTTC
D gene: TRBD1; CDR3 length: 17; clone size: .; J gene: TRBJ2-1; V gene: TRBV15; CDR3 protein: CATSRDEGQGAGNEQFF; CDR3 DNA: TGTGCCACCAGCAGAGATGAGGGACAGGGGGCAGGGAATGAGCAGTTCTTC
D gene: .; CDR3 length: 14; clone size: .; J gene: TRBJ2-7; V gene: TRBV21-1; CDR3 protein: CASSNGQGAYEQYF; CDR3 DNA: TGTGCCAGCAGCAACGGGCAGGGGGCCTACGAGCAGTACTTC
D gene: .; CDR3 length: 13; clone size: .; J gene: TRBJ2-2; V gene: TRBV19; CDR3 protein: CASALGVGGELFF; CDR3 DNA: TGTGCCAGTGCCCTCGGGGTGGGCGGGGAGCTGTTTTTT
D gene: TRBD2; CDR3 length: 15; clone size: .; J gene: TRBJ2-7; V gene: TRBV6-5; CDR3 protein: CASSYSGLALYEQYF; CDR3 DNA: TGTGCCAGCAGTTACTCGGGACTAGCGTTATACGAGCAGTACTTC
D gene: TRBD2; CDR3 length: 19; clone size: once; J gene: TRBJ2-1; V gene: TRBV14; CDR3 protein: CASSQETGTTASGTDEQFF; CDR3 DNA: TGTGCCAGCAGCCAAGAAACAGGGACGACGGCTAGCGGGACGGATGAGCAGTTCTTC
D gene: TRBD1; CDR3 length: 19; clone size: .; J gene: TRBJ2-3; V gene: TRBV5-1; CDR3 protein: CASSRTPGQGYSSTDTQYF; CDR3 DNA: TGCGCCAGCAGCAGGACGCCGGGACAGGGTTATTCTAGCACAGATACGCAGTATTTT
D gene: TRBD1; CDR3 length: 15; clone size: once; J gene: TRBJ2-5; V gene: TRBV2; CDR3 protein: CASTLGQGRGETQYF; CDR3 DNA: TGTGCCAGCACCTTAGGACAGGGACGAGGGGAGACCCAGTACTTC
D gene: .; CDR3 length: 16; clone size: .; J gene: TRBJ2-3; V gene: TRBV7-9; CDR3 protein: CASSREGLAVTDTQYF; CDR3 DNA: TGTGCCAGCAGCAGAGAGGGACTGGCAGTCACAGATACGCAGTATTTT
D gene: .; CDR3 length: 16; clone size: .; J gene: TRBJ1-1; V gene: TRBV7-9; CDR3 protein: CSSSNYGGGRDTEAFF; CDR3 DNA: TGTTCCAGCAGCAACTATGGGGGGGGGAGAGATACTGAAGCTTTCTTT
D gene: TRBD1; CDR3 length: 16; clone size: few; J gene: TRBJ2-5; V gene: TRBV7-6; CDR3 protein: CASSLTGTGLKETQYF; CDR3 DNA: TGTGCCAGCAGTTTAACGGGGACAGGGCTTAAGGAGACCCAGTACTTC
D gene: TRBD2; CDR3 length: 17; clone size: .; J gene: TRBJ2-2; V gene: TRBV7-6; CDR3 protein: CASSLDGTSGSSGELFF; CDR3 DNA: TGTGCCAGCAGCTTAGACGGGACTAGCGGGAGTTCCGGGGAGCTGTTTTTT
D gene: .; CDR3 length: 16; clone size: .; J gene: TRBJ1-5; V gene: TRBV28; CDR3 protein: CASEGPDRSGNQPQHF; CDR3 DNA: TGTGCCAGCGAGGGGCCCGACAGGTCGGGCAATCAGCCCCAGCATTTT
D gene: .; CDR3 length: 14; clone size: .; J gene: TRBJ1-5; V gene: TRBV7-2; CDR3 protein: CASSPARDGQPQHF; CDR3 DNA: TGTGCCAGCAGCCCGGCCAGGGATGGCCAGCCCCAGCATTTT
D gene: .; CDR3 length: 16; clone size: .; J gene: TRBJ2-2; V gene: TRBV7-2; CDR3 protein: CASSLVGSGHTGELFF; CDR3 DNA: TGTGCCAGCAGCTTAGTAGGCTCTGGGCACACCGGGGAGCTGTTTTTT
D gene: TRBD2; CDR3 length: 14; clone size: once; J gene: TRBJ2-1; V gene: TRBV10-2; CDR3 protein: CASSLAGPYNEQFF; CDR3 DNA: TGCGCCAGCAGTTTAGCGGGCCCGTACAATGAGCAGTTCTTC
D gene: TRBD2; CDR3 length: 17; clone size: .; J gene: TRBJ2-2; V gene: TRBV27; CDR3 protein: CASSLSGLAGDTGELFF; CDR3 DNA: TGTGCCAGCAGTTTATCGGGTCTAGCGGGAGACACCGGGGAGCTGTTTTTT
D gene: .; CDR3 length: 14; clone size: few; J gene: TRBJ1-3; V gene: TRBV28; CDR3 protein: CASSPVLSGNTIYF; CDR3 DNA: TGTGCCAGCAGTCCGGTACTCTCTGGAAACACCATATATTTT
D gene: TRBD1; CDR3 length: 14; clone size: .; J gene: TRBJ2-3; V gene: TRBV5-1; CDR3 protein: CASRLQGNTDTQYF; CDR3 DNA: TGCGCCAGCAGATTACAGGGGAATACAGATACGCAGTATTTT
D gene: TRBD1; CDR3 length: 14; clone size: .; J gene: TRBJ2-7; V gene: TRBV5-1; CDR3 protein: CASSSGQGTHEQYF; CDR3 DNA: TGCGCCAGCAGCTCCGGACAGGGAACCCACGAGCAGTACTTC
D gene: TRBD1; CDR3 length: 14; clone size: .; J gene: TRBJ1-1; V gene: TRBV7-9; CDR3 protein: CASSLGTGNREAFF; CDR3 DNA: TGTGCCAGCAGCTTAGGGACAGGGAATAGGGAAGCTTTCTTT
D gene: .; CDR3 length: 14; clone size: .; J gene: TRBJ1-2; V gene: TRBV7-9; CDR3 protein: CSSSGRQASYGYTF; CDR3 DNA: TGTTCCAGCAGCGGAAGACAGGCTTCCTATGGCTACACCTTC
D gene: .; CDR3 length: 14; clone size: once; J gene: TRBJ2-1; V gene: TRBV7-2; CDR3 protein: CASSWSDLNRRRFF; CDR3 DNA: TGTGCCAGCAGCTGGAGCGACCTTAATAGGAGGAGGTTCTTC
D gene: TRBD2; CDR3 length: 14; clone size: few; J gene: TRBJ2-2; V gene: TRBV10-1; CDR3 protein: CASSEREGSGELFF; CDR3 DNA: TGCGCCAGCAGTGAGCGGGAGGGTTCCGGGGAGCTGTTTTTT
D gene: TRBD2; CDR3 length: 14; clone size: .; J gene: TRBJ2-7; V gene: TRBV7-8; CDR3 protein: CATRDERGPYEQYF; CDR3 DNA: TGTGCCACCCGCGACGAGCGGGGGCCCTACGAGCAGTACTTC
D gene: TRBD2; CDR3 length: 13; clone size: .; J gene: TRBJ2-1; V gene: TRBV11-3; CDR3 protein: CASSLDQRGQQFF; CDR3 DNA: TGTGCCAGCAGCTTAGATCAGCGGGGTCAGCAGTTCTTC
D gene: TRBD2; CDR3 length: 16; clone size: .; J gene: TRBJ2-1; V gene: TRBV28; CDR3 protein: CASSLEGRGSYNEQFF; CDR3 DNA: TGTGCCAGCAGTTTGGAGGGGAGGGGATCATACAATGAGCAGTTCTTC